The 15 T cell receptor beta chains below come from one sample, sequenced in a study of shared clonotypes between healthy human individuals. Naive CD8 cells lacked CD45RO and underwent positive selection for CCR7, leaving out terminally differentiated effector memory CD45RA+ cells. TCRdb's copy holds only in-frame clones and misses some; the assay was immunoSEQ multiplex PCR. The sample contains approximately 1.9 million clones, approximately 92% of which appear only once. Sequenced: naive CD8+ T cells from PBMCs. The receptors come from a man aged 18 to 30 in good health. Some clones in this sample may be carry-over from other donors' samples.

This chain connects TRBV4-1 to TRBJ1-5; 7 nucleotides line up with TRBD1. Germline V gene sequence: CDR1 MGHRA, CDR2 YSYEKL. The CDR3 runs to 15 residues. Trimming cost V 4 bases and J 5 bases; bases outside gene matches: 8. CDR3 DNA sequence: TGCGCCAGCAGCCCCGGGACAGAGGGGGATCAGCCCCAGCATTTT. Protein product: CASSPGTEGDQPQHF.

The chain has TRBV19 and TRBJ2-7, with 10 bases aligning to TRBD2. Germline CDR1 reads LNHDA; CDR2 reads SQIVND (reference sequence). The CDR3 spans 15 residues. V was pared by 0 bases and J by 2 bases, with 1 base of the junction left unmatched. CDR3 amino acids: CASSIDSGRTYEQYF. As DNA, the CDR3 is TGTGCCAGTAGTATAGATAGCGGGAGGACCTACGAGCAGTACTTC.

On this clone: The same CDR3 also results from other DNA sequences found in this sample. This chain links TRBV7-9 with TRBJ1-2, with TRBD1 matching 8 bases. V gave up 5 bases and J gave up 3 bases; unmatched junction bases: 2. Germline loops: CDR1 SEHNR, CDR2 FQNEAQ (reference sequence). CDR3 length: 13 amino acids. CDR3 region: CASSLDRDYGYTF. The CDR3 nucleotides are TGTGCCAGCAGCCTGGACAGGGACTATGGCTACACCTTC.

The chain is built from TRBV18 and TRBJ2-7; D may correspond to TRBD1 or TRBD2 (5 bases each). The V and J ends lost 0 bases and 4 bases respectively, with 13 bases between them. Germline V CDR1 and CDR2: KGHSH, LQKENI. The CDR3 covers 15 residues. The CDR3 reads CASSPPDRDRYEQYF. The CDR3 DNA sequence: TGTGCCAGCTCACCACCAGACCGGGACCGTTACGAGCAGTACTTC.

A single count supports this clone. The chain recombines TRBV30 with TRBJ2-3; perhaps TRBD2 as D (5 bases). This CDR3 has 14 residues. CDR1 and CDR2 from the germline V gene are GTSNPN and SVGIG (reference sequence). Trimming removed 0 bases at V and 6 bases at J, with 13 bases between. The CDR3 loop is CAWSVGAVVDTQYF. The CDR3, as DNA: TGTGCCTGGAGTGTCGGAGCGGTGGTGGATACGCAGTATTTT.

The J gene is TRBJ2-7, the V gene TRBV7-9, with no clear D. The CDR3 length is 14 residues. Trimming removed 4 bases at V and 2 bases at J, with 12 bases between. Germline assignment: CDR1 SEHNR and CDR2 FQNEAQ (reference sequence). In DNA, the CDR3 is TGTGCCAGCAGCTCCCGACTGGAAACCTACGAGCAGTACTTC. Translated: CASSSRLETYEQYF.

This clone showed up just a few times. The V gene is TRBV4-3, the J gene TRBJ1-3; D is unclear. Deletions cut 0 bases from V and 0 bases from J, with 3 bases between. Per germline, CDR1 LGHNA and CDR2 YSLEER. CDR3 length: 14 residues. CDR3 sequence: CASSQESSGNTIYF. As DNA, the CDR3 is TGCGCCAGCAGCCAAGAAAGCTCTGGAAACACCATATATTTT.

The genes are TRBV7-6 and TRBJ2-6; D gene unclear. Germline V gives CDR1 SGHVS, CDR2 FNYEAQ. V gave up 5 bases and J gave up 0 bases, with 17 bases separating them. CDR3 length equals 18 residues. The CDR3 nucleotides read TGTGCCAGCAGCCCCTTGGGCGGTTCACCCTCTGGGGCCAACGTCCTGACTTTC. Translating gives CASSPLGGSPSGANVLTF.

The chain carries TRBV11-2 and TRBJ1-2; D might be TRBD1 (5 bases). This CDR3 comprises 13 residues. Trimming stripped 6 bases from V and 8 bases from J, with 16 bases between. Germline CDR1 is SGHAT and CDR2 is FQNNGV. The CDR3 loop reads CASRIQAGGGYTF. The CDR3 DNA is TGTGCCAGCAGAATACAGGCCGGGGGAGGCTACACCTTC.

As for this clone: Other nucleotide sequences in the sample specify the same CDR3. The chain combines TRBV27 with TRBJ2-7; TRBD2 aligns across 12 bases. The V gene end was trimmed by 5 bases and the J gene end by 1 base; junction bases not matched to a gene: 3. CDR1 MNHEY and CDR2 SMNVEV come from the germline V gene (reference sequence). CDR3 length equals 15 residues. CDR3: CASSPGTSGSYEQYF. Here the CDR3 DNA reads TGTGCCAGCAGTCCGGGGACTAGCGGGTCCTACGAGCAGTACTTC.

The genes are TRBV30 and TRBJ2-7; the match to TRBD1 covers 9 bases. There are 14 residues in the CDR3. Unmatched junction bases numbered 7, after V lost 2 bases and J lost 5 bases. Germline CDR1 and CDR2: GTSNPN and SVGIG (reference sequence). Written as DNA, the CDR3 is TGTGCCTGGAGTCACGGGACAGGGTTCGACGAGCAGTACTTC. The encoded protein is CAWSHGTGFDEQYF.

The chain uses TRBV2 and TRBJ2-7, with 8 bases lining up with TRBD1. The junction had 5 bases not matched to a gene; V was cut back by 5 bases and J by 2 bases. This CDR3 region has 14 residues. In germline, CDR1 is SNHLY, CDR2 FYNNEI. DNA for the CDR3: TGTGCCAGCAGTCCAGGACAGGGCACCTACGAGCAGTACTTC. Residues: CASSPGQGTYEQYF.

This clone has only one observation. The chain employs TRBV5-1 and TRBJ2-1, with 10 bases lining up with TRBD2. The CDR3 runs to 16 residues. CDR1 is SGHRS and CDR2 is YFSETQ in the germline V gene. J lost 7 bases, V lost 4 bases, and 11 bases had no gene match. For the CDR3, the DNA is TGCGCCAGCAGCCCCGGCGGACTAGCGGCCCTAAATGAGCAGTTCTTC. Amino acids: CASSPGGLAALNEQFF.

The chain has TRBV27 and TRBJ2-7; 9 positions agree with TRBD1. The length of the CDR3 is 16 residues. Germline CDR1 reads MNHEY; CDR2 reads SMNVEV (reference sequence). Losses at the gene ends were 1 base for V and 2 bases for J; bases not matched to a gene: 6. As DNA, the CDR3 is TGTGCCAGCAGTTTATTGGAGACAGGGGGGACCTACGAGCAGTACTTC. Its protein is CASSLLETGGTYEQYF.

This clone has a single count. This sequence joins TRBV11-2 and TRBJ2-1; 7 bases map to TRBD1. Trimming at V came to 4 bases and at J to 1 base, leaving 4 bases not matched to a gene. The germline V gene encodes CDR1 SGHAT and CDR2 FQNNGV. The CDR3 has 15 amino acids. In DNA form, the CDR3 reads TGTGCCAGCAGCTGGGCAGGGGGTTCCTACAATGAGCAGTTCTTC. Translation gives CASSWAGGSYNEQFF.